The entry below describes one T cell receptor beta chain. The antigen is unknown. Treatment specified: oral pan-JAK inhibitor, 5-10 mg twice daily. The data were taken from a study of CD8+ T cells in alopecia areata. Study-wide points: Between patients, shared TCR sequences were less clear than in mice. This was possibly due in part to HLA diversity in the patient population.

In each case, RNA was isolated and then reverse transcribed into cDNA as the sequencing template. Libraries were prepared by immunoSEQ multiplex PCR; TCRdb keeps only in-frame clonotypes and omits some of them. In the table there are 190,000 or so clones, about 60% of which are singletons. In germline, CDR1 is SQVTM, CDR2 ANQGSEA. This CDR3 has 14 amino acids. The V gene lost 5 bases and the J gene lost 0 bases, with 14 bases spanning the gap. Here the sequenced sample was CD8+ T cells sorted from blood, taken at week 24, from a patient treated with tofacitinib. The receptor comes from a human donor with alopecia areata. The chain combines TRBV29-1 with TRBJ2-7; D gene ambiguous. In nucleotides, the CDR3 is TGCAGCGTTCGCGGTGGAGAAAGCTCCTACGAGCAGTACTTC. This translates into CSVRGGESSYEQYF.